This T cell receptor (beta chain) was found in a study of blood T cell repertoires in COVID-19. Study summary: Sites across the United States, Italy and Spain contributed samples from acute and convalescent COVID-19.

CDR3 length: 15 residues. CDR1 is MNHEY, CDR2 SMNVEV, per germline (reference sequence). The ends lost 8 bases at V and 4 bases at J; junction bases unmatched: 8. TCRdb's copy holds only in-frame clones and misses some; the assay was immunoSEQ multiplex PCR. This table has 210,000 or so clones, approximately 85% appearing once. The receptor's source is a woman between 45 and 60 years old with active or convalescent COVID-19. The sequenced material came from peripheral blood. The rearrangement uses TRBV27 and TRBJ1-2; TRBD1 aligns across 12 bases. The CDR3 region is CASAAGTGGLYGYTF. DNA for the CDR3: TGTGCCAGCGCGGCCGGGACAGGGGGCCTCTATGGCTACACCTTC.